Below, 20 T cell receptor beta chains from the same sample are listed, as sequenced in a study of T-cell reconstitution after alpha-beta-depleted transplantation in children. The authors prepared the TCRbeta library with unique molecular identifiers. Each CDR3 protein is one row after TCRdb ran MiXCR on the PCR reads. The sample has 150,000 to 200,000 distinct CDR3 sequences, 5.5% to 7% seen once. This sample comprised PBMCs, obtained before TCRalphabeta/CD19-depleted stem cell transplant. The source is a girl under two years old with combined immunodeficiency, due to receive a stem cell transplant.

The rearrangement links TRBV29-1 to TRBJ2-6; no definite D call. The CDR3 spans 11 residues. Germline CDR1 SQVTM, CDR2 ANQGSEA. Here the CDR3 DNA reads TGCGGAGCCTCTGGGGCCAACGTCCTGACTTTC. The encoded protein is CGASGANVLTF.

This clonotype was seen many times. The chain recombines TRBV29-1 with TRBJ2-7; 9 nucleotides match TRBD2. CDR1 SQVTM and CDR2 ANQGSEA come from the germline V gene. The CDR3 totals 15 residues. V was pared by 0 bases and J by 1 base, with 4 bases of the junction left unmatched. Here the CDR3 DNA reads TGCAGCGTTGAAGAGTGGGCGGGAGGGTCCTACGAGCAGTACTTC. It codes for CSVEEWAGGSYEQYF.

The table lists this clonotype with many counts. The V gene is TRBV11-2, the J gene TRBJ2-3; D gene uncertain. The CDR3 consists of 13 residues. Germline values: CDR1 SGHAT, CDR2 FQNNGV. The V and J ends lost 3 bases and 4 bases respectively, with 8 bases between them. CDR3 region: CASSFGASDTQYF. Written as DNA, the CDR3 is TGTGCCAGCAGCTTCGGAGCCTCAGATACGCAGTATTTT. Full variable domain (missing parts from reference TRBV11-2 and TRBJ2-3): EAGVAQSPRYKIIEKRQSVAFWCNPISGHATLYWYQQILGQGPKLLIQFQNNGVVDDSQLPKDRFSAERLKGVDSTLKIQPAKLEDSAVYLCASSFGASDTQYFGPGTRLTVL.

This clonotype was recorded many times. The rearrangement joins TRBV3-1 to TRBJ2-2; 8 bases fit TRBD1. This CDR3 contains 13 residues. V was pared by 4 bases and J by 7 bases, with 2 bases of the junction left unmatched. From germline, CDR1 is LGHDT and CDR2 YNNKEL (reference sequence). The CDR3 protein is CASSRQGNGELFF. The CDR3 region has the DNA TGTGCCAGCAGCCGACAGGGGAACGGGGAGCTGTTTTTT.

This rearrangement joins TRBV12-3 or TRBV12-4 to TRBJ1-2, with D uncertain. Trimming removed 10 bases from V and 1 base from J, with 13 bases in between. This CDR3 has 13 residues. The CDR3 region has the DNA TGTGCCATCCGGCGTAGAGATAACTATGGCTACACCTTC. Translating it yields CAIRRRDNYGYTF.

This clonotype came up many times. The chain employs TRBV29-1 and TRBJ2-1; 14 bases align to TRBD2. After removal of 2 bases from V and 7 bases from J, the junction contained 7 bases not matched to a gene. The germline V gene has CDR1 SQVTM and CDR2 ANQGSEA. This CDR3 region has 16 residues. CDR3 amino acids: CSVEPMTSGRENEQFF. CDR3 nucleotides: TGCAGCGTTGAACCAATGACTAGCGGGAGGGAAAATGAGCAGTTCTTC.

This clonotype was detected ten times or more. The rearrangement links TRBV29-1 to TRBJ2-3; 12 bases line up with TRBD2. The V segment lost 2 bases and the J segment 4 bases; nucleotides outside the gene matches: 4. Germline V gene lookup returns CDR1 SQVTM and CDR2 ANQGSEA. This CDR3 is 15 amino acids long. The CDR3 here is CSVERSSGGADTQYF. The CDR3 DNA reads as TGCAGCGTTGAAAGGTCTAGCGGGGGGGCAGATACGCAGTATTTT.

This clonotype was observed at least ten times. CDR3: CASSLGTGSANEQFF. DNA for the CDR3: TGTGCCAGCAGCTTAGGTACAGGGTCAGCAAATGAGCAGTTCTTC. This chain joins TRBV7-9 and TRBJ2-1, with D tentatively TRBD1 (6 bases). The germline V and J ends were trimmed by 1 base and 7 bases, with 14 bases remaining between them. The CDR3 is 15 amino acids. Germline V gene data show CDR1 as SEHNR and CDR2 as FQNEAQ (reference sequence). The full variable domain, rest sourced from reference TRBV7-9 and TRBJ2-1, is DTGVSQNPRHKITKRGQNVTFRCDPISEHNRLYWYRQTLGQGPEFLTYFQNEAQLEKSRLLSDRFSAERPKGSFSTLEIQRTEQGDSAMYLCASSLGTGSANEQFFGPGTRLTVL.

In this sample, this clonotype turned up many times. V gene TRBV28 combines with J gene TRBJ2-3, with D perhaps matching TRBD2 (6 bases). In germline, CDR1 is MDHEN, CDR2 SYDVKM. V lost 5 bases and J 3 bases, leaving 15 bases between the germline ends. This CDR3 contains 15 residues. The DNA for the CDR3 is TGTGCCAGCAGTCATTCAGAGACTAGTACAGATACGCAGTATTTT. It is translated as CASSHSETSTDTQYF.

A remark on this clonotype: This sequence may be a read error, since a much larger clone differs from it by one base. This rearrangement joins TRBV15 to TRBJ2-1; 8 bases match TRBD1. The ends lost 10 bases at V and 7 bases at J; junction bases unmatched: 9. From germline, CDR1 is LNHNV and CDR2 YYDKDF (reference sequence). The CDR3 extends over 13 amino acids. CDR3 residues: CAISGGLANEQFF. For the CDR3, the DNA is TGTGCCATCTCAGGGGGCTTGGCGAATGAGCAGTTCTTC. Full variable domain (rest looked up from reference TRBV15 and TRBJ2-1): DAMVIQNPRYQVTQFGKPVTLSCSQTLNHNVMYWYQQKSSQAPKLLFHYYDKDFNNEADTPDNFQSRRPNTSFCFLDIRSPGLGDTAMYLCAISGGLANEQFFGPGTRLTVL.

This chain connects TRBV10-3 to TRBJ2-1; 7 bases are a match to TRBD2. The CDR3 extends over 16 amino acids. Germline CDR1 reads ENHRY; CDR2 reads SYGVKD. Trimming at V came to 7 bases and at J to 2 bases, leaving 11 bases not matched to a gene. The CDR3, as DNA: TGTGCCATCACCGACCCGGGACTACGAACCTACAATGAGCAGTTCTTC. Its protein is CAITDPGLRTYNEQFF.

This clonotype was seen ten or more times. The CDR3 sequence: CASSNQQGADEQFF. For the CDR3, the DNA is TGTGCCAGCAGCAACCAACAGGGGGCGGATGAGCAGTTCTTC. This sequence joins TRBV7-8 and TRBJ2-1; TRBD1 aligns across 9 bases. Germline CDR1 and CDR2: SGHVS and FQNEAQ. The length of the CDR3 is 14 residues. Losses at the gene ends were 5 bases for V and 8 bases for J; bases not matched to a gene: 7.

This clonotype was counted at least ten times. This chain uses TRBV2 with TRBJ1-6; perhaps TRBD1 as D (5 bases). The CDR3 loop spans 14 amino acids. Looked up from germline, CDR1 is SNHLY and CDR2 is FYNNEI. The V end was cut by 7 bases, the J end by 6 bases, with 13 bases between. The CDR3 region has the DNA TGTGCCAGCACCTGGAGGCAGGGTAATTCACCCCTCCACTTT. Translating it yields CASTWRQGNSPLHF.

This clonotype has a handful of counts. CDR3: CASSRSTGNRTF. DNA for the CDR3: TGTGCCAGCAGCCGCTCGACAGGAAATAGGACCTTC. The chain has TRBV13 and TRBJ1-2, with D tentatively TRBD1 (6 bases). Germline loops: CDR1 PRHDT, CDR2 FYEKMQ (reference sequence). The CDR3 is 12 amino acids. Trimming removed 5 bases at V and 14 bases at J, with 18 bases between.

This clonotype turned up a few times. This chain uses TRBV7-8 with TRBJ2-2; unclear D gene. Germline CDR1 and CDR2: SGHVS and FQNEAQ. The CDR3 extends over 14 amino acids. The V end lost 1 base, the J end lost 1 base, and 4 bases lay between the germline ends. The CDR3 DNA reads TGTGCCAGCAGCTTAGACGTGAACACCGGGGAGCTGTTTTTT. It translates to CASSLDVNTGELFF.

There are many counts of this clonotype. The chain couples TRBV5-1 to TRBJ2-1; 8 nucleotides line up with TRBD1. Germline CDR1 reads SGHRS; CDR2 reads YFSETQ. The ends lost 6 bases at V and 8 bases at J; junction bases unmatched: 10. This CDR3 contains 14 residues. The CDR3 nucleotides read TGCGCCAGCATGTGGACAGGACAGGGCTATGAGCAGTTCTTC. It is translated as CASMWTGQGYEQFF.

Many counts were recorded for this clonotype. The CDR3 reads CASSLAISLNYGYTF. CDR3 bases: TGTGCCAGCAGCTTAGCGATTTCCCTTAACTATGGCTACACCTTC. The rearrangement links TRBV7-8 to TRBJ1-2; D remains unclear. With 0 bases removed from V and 1 base from J, the gap between germline ends came to 9 bases. Per the germline V gene, CDR1 is SGHVS and CDR2 is FQNEAQ. The CDR3 has 15 amino acids.

In this sample, this clonotype turned up many times. This chain connects TRBV7-8 to TRBJ1-5; no clear D gene. V was clipped by 0 bases and J by 5 bases, with 17 bases between them. The CDR3 is made up of 17 amino acids. Germline CDR1 is SGHVS and CDR2 is FQNEAQ. The CDR3 sequence is CASSLAFARSSYQPQHF. The DNA of the CDR3 is TGTGCCAGCAGCTTAGCGTTCGCCAGGAGTTCCTATCAGCCCCAGCATTTT.

This clonotype was observed at least ten times. The J gene is TRBJ1-2, the V gene TRBV5-1; possibly TRBD1 for D (6 bases). The germline V and J ends were trimmed by 7 bases and 1 base, with 17 bases remaining between them. Per germline, CDR1 SGHRS and CDR2 YFSETQ. The CDR3 is 15 residues long. CDR3 residues: CASRVGPGVNYGYTF. CDR3 bases: TGCGCCAGCCGCGTGGGGCCAGGGGTTAACTATGGCTACACCTTC. Filled out from reference TRBV5-1 and TRBJ1-2, the complete variable domain reads KAGVTQTPRYLIKTRGQQVTLSCSPISGHRSVSWYQQTPGQGLQFLFEYFSETQRNKGNFPGRFSGRQFSNSRSEMNVSTLELGDSALYLCASRVGPGVNYGYTFGSGTRLTVV.

This clonotype has ten or more counts. The chain has TRBV24-1 and TRBJ2-7, with D hard to call. Germline lookup yields CDR1 KGHDR and CDR2 SFDVKD. CDR3 length: 18 residues. The V end lost 0 bases, the J end lost 3 bases, and 20 bases lay between the germline ends. The CDR3, as DNA: TGTGCCACCAGTGATTTGCACTCCGGGTTCCAATGGGACTACGAGCAGTACTTC. Amino acids: CATSDLHSGFQWDYEQYF.